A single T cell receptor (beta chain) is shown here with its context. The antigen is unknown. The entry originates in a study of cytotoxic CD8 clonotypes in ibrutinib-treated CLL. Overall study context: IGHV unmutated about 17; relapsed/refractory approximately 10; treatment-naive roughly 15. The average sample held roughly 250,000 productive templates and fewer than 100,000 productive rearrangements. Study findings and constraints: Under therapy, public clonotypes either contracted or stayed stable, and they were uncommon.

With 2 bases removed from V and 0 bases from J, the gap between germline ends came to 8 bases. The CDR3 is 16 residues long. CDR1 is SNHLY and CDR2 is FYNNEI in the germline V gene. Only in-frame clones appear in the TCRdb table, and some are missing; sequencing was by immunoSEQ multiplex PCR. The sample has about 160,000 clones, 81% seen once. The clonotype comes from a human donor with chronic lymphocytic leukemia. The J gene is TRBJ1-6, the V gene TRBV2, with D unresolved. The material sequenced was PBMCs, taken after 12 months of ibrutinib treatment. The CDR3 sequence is CASSERASSYNSPLHF. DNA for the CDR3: TGTGCCAGCAGTGAAAGGGCCAGCTCCTATAATTCACCCCTCCACTTT.